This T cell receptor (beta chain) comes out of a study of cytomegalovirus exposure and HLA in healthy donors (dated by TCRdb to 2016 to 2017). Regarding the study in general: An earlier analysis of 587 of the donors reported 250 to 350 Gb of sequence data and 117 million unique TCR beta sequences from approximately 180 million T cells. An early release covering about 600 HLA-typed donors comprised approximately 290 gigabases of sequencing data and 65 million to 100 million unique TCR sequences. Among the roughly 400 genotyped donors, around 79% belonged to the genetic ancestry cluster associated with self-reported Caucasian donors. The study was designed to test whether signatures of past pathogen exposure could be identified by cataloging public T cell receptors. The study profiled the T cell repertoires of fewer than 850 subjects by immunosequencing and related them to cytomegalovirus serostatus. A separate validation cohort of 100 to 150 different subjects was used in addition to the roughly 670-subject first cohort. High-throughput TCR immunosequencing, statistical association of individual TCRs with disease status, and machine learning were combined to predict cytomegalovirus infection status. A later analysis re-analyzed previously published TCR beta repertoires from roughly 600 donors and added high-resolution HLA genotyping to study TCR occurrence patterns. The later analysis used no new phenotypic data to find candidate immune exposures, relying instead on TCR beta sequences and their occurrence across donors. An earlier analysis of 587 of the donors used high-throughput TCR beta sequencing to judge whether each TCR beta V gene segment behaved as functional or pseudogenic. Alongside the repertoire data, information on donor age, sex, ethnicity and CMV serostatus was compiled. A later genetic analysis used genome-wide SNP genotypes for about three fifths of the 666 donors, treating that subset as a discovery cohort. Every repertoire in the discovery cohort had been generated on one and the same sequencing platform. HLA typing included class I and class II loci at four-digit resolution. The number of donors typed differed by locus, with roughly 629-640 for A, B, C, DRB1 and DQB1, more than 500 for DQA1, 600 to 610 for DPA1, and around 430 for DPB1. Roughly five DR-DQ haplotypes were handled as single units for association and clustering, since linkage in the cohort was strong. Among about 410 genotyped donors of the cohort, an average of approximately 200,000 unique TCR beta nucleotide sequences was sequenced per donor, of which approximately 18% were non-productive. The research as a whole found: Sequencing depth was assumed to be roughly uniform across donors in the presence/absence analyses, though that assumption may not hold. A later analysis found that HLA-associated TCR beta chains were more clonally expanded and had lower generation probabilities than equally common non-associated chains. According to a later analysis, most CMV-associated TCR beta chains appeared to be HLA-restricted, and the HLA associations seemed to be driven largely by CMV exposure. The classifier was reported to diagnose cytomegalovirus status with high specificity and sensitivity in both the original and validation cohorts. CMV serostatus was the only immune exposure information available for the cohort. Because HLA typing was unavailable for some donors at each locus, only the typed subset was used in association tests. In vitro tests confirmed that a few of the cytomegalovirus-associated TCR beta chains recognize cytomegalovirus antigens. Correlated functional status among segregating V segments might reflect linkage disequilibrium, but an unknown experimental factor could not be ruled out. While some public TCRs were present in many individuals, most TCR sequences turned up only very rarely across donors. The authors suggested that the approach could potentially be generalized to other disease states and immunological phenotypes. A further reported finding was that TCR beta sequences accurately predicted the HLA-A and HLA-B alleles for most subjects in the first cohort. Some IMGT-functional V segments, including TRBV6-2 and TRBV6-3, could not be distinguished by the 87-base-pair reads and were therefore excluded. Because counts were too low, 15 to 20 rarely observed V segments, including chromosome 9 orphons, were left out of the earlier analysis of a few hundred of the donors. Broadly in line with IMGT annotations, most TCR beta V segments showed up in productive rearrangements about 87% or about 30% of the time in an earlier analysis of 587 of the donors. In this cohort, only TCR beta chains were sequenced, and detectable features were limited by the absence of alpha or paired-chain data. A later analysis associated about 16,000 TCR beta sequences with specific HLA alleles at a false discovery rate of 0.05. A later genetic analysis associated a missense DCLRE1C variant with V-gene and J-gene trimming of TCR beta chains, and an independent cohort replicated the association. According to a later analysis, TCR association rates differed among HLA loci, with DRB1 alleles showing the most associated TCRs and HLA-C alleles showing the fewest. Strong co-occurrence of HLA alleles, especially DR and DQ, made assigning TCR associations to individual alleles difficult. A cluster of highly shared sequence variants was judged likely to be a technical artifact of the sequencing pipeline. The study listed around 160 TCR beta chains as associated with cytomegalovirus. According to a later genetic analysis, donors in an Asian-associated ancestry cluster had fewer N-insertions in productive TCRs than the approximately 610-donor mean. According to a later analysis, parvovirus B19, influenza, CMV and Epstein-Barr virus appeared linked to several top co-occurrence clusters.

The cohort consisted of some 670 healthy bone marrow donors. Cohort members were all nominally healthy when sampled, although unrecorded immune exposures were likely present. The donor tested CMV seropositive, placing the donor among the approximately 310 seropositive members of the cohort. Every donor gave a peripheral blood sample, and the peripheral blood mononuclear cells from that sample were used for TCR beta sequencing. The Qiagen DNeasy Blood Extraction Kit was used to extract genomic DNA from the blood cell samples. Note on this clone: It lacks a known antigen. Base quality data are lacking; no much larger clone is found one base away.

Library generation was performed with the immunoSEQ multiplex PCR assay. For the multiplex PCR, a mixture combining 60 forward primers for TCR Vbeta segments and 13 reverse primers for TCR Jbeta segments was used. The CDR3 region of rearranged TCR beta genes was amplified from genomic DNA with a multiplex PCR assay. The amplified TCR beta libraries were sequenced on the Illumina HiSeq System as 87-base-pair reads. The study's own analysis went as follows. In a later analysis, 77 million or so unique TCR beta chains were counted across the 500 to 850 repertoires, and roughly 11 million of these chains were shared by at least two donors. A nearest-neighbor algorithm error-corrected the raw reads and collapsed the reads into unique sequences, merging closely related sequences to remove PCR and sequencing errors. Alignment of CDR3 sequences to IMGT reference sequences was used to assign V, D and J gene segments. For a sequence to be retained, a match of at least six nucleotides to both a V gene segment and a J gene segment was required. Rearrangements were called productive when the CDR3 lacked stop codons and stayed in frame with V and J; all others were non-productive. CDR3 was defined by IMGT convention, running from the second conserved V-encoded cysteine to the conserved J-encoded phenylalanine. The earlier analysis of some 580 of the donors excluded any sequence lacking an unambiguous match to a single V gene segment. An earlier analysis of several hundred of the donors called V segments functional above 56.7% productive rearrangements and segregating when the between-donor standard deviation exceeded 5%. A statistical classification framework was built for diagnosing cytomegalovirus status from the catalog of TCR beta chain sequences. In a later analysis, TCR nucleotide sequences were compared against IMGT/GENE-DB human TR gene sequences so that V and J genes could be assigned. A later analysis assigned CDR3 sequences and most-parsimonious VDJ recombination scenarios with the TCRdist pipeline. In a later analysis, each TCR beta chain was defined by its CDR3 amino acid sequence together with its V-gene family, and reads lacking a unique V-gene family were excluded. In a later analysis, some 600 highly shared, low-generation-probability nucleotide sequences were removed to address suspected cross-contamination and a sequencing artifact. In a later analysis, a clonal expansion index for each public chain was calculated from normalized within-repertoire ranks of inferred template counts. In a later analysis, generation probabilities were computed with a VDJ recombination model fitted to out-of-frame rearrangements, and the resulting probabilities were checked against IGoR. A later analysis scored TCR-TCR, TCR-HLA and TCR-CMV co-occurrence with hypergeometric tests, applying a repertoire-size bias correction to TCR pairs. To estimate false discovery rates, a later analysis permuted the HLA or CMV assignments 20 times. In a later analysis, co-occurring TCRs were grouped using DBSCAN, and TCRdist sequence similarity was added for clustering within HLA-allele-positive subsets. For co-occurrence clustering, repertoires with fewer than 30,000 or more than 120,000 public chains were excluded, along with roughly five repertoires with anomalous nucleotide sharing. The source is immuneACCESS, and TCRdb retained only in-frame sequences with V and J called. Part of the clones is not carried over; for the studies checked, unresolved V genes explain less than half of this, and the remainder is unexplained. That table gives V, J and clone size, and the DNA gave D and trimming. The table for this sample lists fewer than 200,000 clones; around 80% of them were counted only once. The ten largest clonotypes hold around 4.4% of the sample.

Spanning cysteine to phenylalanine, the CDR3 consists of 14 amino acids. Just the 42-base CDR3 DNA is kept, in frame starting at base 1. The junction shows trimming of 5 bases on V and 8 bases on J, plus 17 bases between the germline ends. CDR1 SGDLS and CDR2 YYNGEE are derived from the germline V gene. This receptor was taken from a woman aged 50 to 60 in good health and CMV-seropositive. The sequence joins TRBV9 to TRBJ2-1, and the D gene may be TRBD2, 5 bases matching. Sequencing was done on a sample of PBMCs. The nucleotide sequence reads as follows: TGTGCCAGCAGTGGAGGAACTACGGCGCATGAGCAGTTCTTC. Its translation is CASSGGTTAHEQFF.